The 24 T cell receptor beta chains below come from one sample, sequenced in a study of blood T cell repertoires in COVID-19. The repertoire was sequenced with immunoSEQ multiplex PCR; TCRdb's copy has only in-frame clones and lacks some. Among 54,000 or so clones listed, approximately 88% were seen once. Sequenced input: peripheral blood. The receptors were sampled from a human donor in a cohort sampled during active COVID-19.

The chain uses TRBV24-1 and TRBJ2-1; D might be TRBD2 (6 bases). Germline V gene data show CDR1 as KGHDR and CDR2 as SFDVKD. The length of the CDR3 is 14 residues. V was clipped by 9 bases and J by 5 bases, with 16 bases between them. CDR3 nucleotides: TGTGCCACCGCCCCCGCGGGGCAACACAATGAGCAGTTCTTC. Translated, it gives CATAPAGQHNEQFF.

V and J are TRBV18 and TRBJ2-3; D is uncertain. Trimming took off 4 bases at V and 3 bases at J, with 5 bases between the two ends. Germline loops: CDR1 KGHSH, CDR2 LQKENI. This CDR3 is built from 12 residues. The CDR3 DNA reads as TGTGCCAGCTCACTTCTGACAGATACGCAGTATTTT. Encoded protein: CASSLLTDTQYF.

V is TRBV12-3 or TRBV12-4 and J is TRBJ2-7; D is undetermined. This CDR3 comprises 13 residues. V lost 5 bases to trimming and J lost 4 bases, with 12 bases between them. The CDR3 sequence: CASSRTVDYEQYF. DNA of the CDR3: TGTGCCAGCAGTCGCACGGTTGATTACGAGCAGTACTTC.

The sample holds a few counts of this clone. The CDR3 DNA reads TGTGCCAGCAGCTTAGTGACTAGCGGCTACAATGAGCAGTTCTTC. Its protein is CASSLVTSGYNEQFF. The V and J genes are TRBV7-9 and TRBJ2-1; 9 bases align to TRBD2. Germline CDR1 reads SEHNR; CDR2 reads FQNEAQ (reference sequence). With 1 base clipped from V and 3 bases from J, the junction kept 1 base outside the gene matches. The CDR3 is made up of 15 amino acids. Using reference TRBV7-9 and TRBJ2-1 for the parts outside the CDR3, the full variable domain is DTGVSQNPRHKITKRGQNVTFRCDPISEHNRLYWYRQTLGQGPEFLTYFQNEAQLEKSRLLSDRFSAERPKGSFSTLEIQRTEQGDSAMYLCASSLVTSGYNEQFFGPGTRLTVL.

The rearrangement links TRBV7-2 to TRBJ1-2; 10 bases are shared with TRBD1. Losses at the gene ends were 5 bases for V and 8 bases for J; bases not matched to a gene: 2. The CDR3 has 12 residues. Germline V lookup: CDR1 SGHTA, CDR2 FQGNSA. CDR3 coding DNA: TGTGCCAGCAGCCGGGACAGGGGAGGCTACACCTTC. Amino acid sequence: CASSRDRGGYTF. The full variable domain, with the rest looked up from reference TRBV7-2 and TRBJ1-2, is GAGVSQSPSNKVTEKGKDVELRCDPISGHTALYWYRQSLGQGLEFLIYFQGNSAPDKSGLPSDRFSAERTGGSVSTLTIQRTQQEDSAVYLCASSRDRGGYTFGSGTRLTVV.

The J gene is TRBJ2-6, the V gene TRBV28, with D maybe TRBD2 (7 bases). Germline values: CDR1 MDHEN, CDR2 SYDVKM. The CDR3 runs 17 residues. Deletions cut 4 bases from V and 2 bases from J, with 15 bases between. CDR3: CASSSWGRGTGANVLTF. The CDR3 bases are TGTGCCAGCAGTTCCTGGGGGCGGGGGACTGGGGCCAACGTCCTGACTTTC.

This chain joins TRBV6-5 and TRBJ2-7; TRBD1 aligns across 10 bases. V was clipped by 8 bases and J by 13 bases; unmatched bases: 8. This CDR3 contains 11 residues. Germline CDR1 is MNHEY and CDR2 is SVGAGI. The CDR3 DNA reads TGTGCCAGCCGTTCAGGGACAGGGGTTTACTTC. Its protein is CASRSGTGVYF.

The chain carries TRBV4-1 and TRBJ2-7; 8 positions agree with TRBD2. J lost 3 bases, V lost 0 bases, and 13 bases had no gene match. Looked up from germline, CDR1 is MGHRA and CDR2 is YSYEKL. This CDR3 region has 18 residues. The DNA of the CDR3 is TGCGCCAGCAGCCAAGACCCTGTCTCTAGCGGGTTACTCTACGAGCAGTACTTC. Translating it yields CASSQDPVSSGLLYEQYF.

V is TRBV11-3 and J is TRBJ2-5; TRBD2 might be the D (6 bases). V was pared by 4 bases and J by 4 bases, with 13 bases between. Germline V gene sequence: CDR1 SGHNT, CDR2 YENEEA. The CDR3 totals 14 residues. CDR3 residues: CASSSGGVGETQYF. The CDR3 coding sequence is TGTGCCAGCAGCTCAGGAGGGGTAGGAGAGACCCAGTACTTC.

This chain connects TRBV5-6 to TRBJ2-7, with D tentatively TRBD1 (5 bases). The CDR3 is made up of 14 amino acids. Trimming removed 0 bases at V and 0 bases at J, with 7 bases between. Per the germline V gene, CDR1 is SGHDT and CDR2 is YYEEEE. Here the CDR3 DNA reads TGTGCCAGCAGCTTGGGCAGGGCCTCCTACGAGCAGTACTTC. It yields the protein CASSLGRASYEQYF.

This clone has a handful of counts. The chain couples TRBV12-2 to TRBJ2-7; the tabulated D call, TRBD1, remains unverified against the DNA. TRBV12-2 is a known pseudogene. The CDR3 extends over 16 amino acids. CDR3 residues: CASRLTPGQGFYEQYF. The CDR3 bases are TGTGCAAGTCGTCTAACTCCGGGACAGGGCTTCTACGAGCAGTACTTC.

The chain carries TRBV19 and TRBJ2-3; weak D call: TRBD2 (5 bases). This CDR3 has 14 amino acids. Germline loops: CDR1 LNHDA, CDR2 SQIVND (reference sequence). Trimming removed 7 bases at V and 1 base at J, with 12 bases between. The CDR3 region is CASKRTQGTDTQYF. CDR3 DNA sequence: TGTGCCAGTAAGAGGACTCAGGGCACAGATACGCAGTATTTT.

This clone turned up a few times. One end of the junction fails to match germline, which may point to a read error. In DNA form, the CDR3 reads TGTGCCAGCAGCCTAGACAGGGGGCCGCAGCCCCAGCATTTT. Its protein product is CASSLDRGPQPQHF. The chain carries TRBV11-2 and TRBJ1-5; 10 nucleotides agree with TRBD1. Germline values: CDR1 SGHAT, CDR2 FQNNGV. CDR3 size: 14 residues.

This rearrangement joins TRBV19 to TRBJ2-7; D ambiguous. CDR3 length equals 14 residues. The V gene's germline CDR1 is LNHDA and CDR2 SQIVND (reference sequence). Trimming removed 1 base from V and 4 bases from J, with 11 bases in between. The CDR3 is CASSIVPGAYEQYF. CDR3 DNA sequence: TGTGCCAGTAGTATAGTCCCAGGTGCGTACGAGCAGTACTTC.

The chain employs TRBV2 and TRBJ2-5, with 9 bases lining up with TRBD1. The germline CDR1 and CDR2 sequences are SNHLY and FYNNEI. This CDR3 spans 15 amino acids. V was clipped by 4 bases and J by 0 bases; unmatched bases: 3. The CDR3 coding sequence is TGTGCCAGCAGTGGGGGACAGGGATACCAAGAGACCCAGTACTTC. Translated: CASSGGQGYQETQYF.

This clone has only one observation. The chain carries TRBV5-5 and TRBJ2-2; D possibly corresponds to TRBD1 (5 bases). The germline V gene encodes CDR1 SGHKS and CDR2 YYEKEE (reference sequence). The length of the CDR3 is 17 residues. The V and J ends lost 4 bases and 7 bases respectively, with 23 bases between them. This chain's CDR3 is CASSTIQGSAGGGELFF. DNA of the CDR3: TGTGCCAGCAGCACTATTCAGGGATCGGCAGGTGGCGGGGAGCTGTTTTTT.

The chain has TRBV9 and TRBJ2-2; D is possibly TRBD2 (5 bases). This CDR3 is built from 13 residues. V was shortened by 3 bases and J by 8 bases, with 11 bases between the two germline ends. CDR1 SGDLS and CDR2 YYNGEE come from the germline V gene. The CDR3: CASSEGGFGELFF. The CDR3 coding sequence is TGTGCCAGCAGCGAAGGCGGGTTTGGGGAGCTGTTTTTT.

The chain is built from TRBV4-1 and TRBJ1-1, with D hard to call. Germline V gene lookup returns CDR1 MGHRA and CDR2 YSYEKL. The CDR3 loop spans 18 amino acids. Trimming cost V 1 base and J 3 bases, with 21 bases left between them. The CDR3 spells CASSQGGGEGGYYTEAFF. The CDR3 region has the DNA TGCGCCAGCAGCCAAGGTGGTGGAGAGGGCGGGTACTACACTGAAGCTTTCTTT.

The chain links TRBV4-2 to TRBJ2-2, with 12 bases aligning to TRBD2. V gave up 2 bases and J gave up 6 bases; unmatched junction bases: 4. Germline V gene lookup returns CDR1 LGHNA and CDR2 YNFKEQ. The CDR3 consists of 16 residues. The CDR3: CASSQTLAGGAGELFF. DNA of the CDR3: TGTGCCAGCAGCCAAACCCTAGCGGGGGGGGCCGGGGAGCTGTTTTTT.

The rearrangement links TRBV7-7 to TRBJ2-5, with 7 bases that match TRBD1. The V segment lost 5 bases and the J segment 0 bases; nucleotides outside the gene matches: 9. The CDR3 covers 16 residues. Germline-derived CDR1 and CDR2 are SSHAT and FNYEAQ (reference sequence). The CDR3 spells CASSVGTARYQETQYF. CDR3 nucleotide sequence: TGTGCCAGCAGCGTCGGGACAGCCAGGTACCAAGAGACCCAGTACTTC.

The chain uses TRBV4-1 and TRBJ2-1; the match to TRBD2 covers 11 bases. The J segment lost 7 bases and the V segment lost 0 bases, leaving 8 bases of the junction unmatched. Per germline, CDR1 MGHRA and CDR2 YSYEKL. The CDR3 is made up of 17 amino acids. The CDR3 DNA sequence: TGCGCCAGCAGCCAAGATTTAGCGGGGGGGCTGGGAAATGAGCAGTTCTTC. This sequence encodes CASSQDLAGGLGNEQFF.

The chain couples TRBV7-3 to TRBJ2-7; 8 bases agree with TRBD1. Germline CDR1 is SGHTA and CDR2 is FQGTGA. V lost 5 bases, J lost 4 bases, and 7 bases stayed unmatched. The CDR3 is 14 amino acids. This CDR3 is CASSPGTGGYEQYF. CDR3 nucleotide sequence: TGTGCCAGCAGCCCCGGGACAGGAGGGTACGAGCAGTACTTC.

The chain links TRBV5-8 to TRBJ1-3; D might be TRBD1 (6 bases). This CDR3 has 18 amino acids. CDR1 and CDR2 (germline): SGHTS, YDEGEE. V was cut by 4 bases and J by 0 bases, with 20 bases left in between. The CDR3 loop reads CASSGQTGQPNSGNTIYF. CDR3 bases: TGTGCCAGCAGCGGGCAAACAGGGCAACCTAACTCTGGAAACACCATATATTTT.

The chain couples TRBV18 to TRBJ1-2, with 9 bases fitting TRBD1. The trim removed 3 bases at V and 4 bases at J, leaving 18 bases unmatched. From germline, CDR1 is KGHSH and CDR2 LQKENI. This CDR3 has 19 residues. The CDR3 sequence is CASSPSQITTGTGTYGYTF. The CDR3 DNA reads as TGTGCCAGCTCACCTTCCCAGATAACGACCGGGACAGGGACCTATGGCTACACCTTC. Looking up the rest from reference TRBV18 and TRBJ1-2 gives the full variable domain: NAGVMQNPRHLVRRRGQEARLRCSPMKGHSHVYWYRQLPEEGLKFMVYLQKENIIDESGMPKERFSAEFPKEGPSILRIQQVVRGDSAAYFCASSPSQITTGTGTYGYTFGSGTRLTVV.